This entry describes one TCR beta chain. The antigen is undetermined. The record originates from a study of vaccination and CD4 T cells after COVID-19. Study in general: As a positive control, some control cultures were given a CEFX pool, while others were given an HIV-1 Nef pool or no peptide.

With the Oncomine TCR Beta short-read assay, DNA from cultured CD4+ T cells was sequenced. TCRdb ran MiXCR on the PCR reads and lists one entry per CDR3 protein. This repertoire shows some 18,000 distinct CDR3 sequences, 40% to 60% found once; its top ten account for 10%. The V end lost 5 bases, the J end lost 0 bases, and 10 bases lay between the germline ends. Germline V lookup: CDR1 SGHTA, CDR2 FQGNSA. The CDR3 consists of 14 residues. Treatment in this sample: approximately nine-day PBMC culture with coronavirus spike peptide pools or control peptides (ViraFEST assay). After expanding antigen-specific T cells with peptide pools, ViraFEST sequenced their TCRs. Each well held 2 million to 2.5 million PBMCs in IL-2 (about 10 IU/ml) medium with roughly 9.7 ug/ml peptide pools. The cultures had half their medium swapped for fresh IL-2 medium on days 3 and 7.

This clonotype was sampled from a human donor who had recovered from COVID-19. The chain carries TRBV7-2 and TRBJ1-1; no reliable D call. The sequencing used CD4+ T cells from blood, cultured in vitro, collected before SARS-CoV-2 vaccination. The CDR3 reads CASSPPSLNTEAFF. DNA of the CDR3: TGTGCCAGCAGCCCACCTAGTTTGAACACTGAAGCTTTCTTT.